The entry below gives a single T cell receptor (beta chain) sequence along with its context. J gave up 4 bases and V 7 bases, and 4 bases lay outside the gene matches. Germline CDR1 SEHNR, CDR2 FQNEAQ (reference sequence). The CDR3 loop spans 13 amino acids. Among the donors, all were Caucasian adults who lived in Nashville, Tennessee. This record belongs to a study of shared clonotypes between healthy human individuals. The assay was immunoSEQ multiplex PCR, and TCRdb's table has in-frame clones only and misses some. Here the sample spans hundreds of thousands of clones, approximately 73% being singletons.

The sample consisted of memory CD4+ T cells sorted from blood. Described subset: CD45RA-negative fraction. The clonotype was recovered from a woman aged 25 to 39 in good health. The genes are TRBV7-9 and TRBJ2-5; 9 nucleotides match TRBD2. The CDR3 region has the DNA TGTGCCAGCACGCGGGGGGGGCCAGAGACCCAGTACTTC. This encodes CASTRGGPETQYF. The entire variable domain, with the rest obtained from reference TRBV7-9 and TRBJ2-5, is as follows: DTGVSQNPRHKITKRGQNVTFRCDPISEHNRLYWYRQTLGQGPEFLTYFQNEAQLEKSRLLSDRFSAERPKGSFSTLEIQRTEQGDSAMYLCASTRGGPETQYFGPGTRLLVL.